The 19 T cell receptor beta chains given below trace back to one sample, sequenced in a study of T cell repertoires in cytomegalovirus infection. TCRdb reanalysed the reads using MiXCR and keeps one entry per CDR3 protein. The profile shows 300,000 to 400,000 distinct CDR3 sequences, over 7.5% of them singletons. Sequences were obtained from PBMCs. The receptors shown here come from a human donor in good health (CMV status not recorded). Some clones in this sample may be carry-over from other donors' samples.

This clonotype was seen a few times. The chain is built from TRBV12-3 or TRBV12-4 and TRBJ1-3, with a tentative D call TRBD1 (6 bases). V lost 5 bases to trimming and J lost 3 bases, with 11 bases between them. The CDR3 length is 14 residues. DNA of the CDR3: TGTGCCAGCAGTGGACAGTTTATTGGAAACACCATATATTTT. This sequence encodes CASSGQFIGNTIYF.

This clonotype was seen a handful of times. The V and J genes are TRBV11-2 and TRBJ1-2; TRBD1 matches 7 bases. Germline CDR1 is SGHAT and CDR2 is FQNNGV. V lost 1 base and J lost 6; bases outside the gene matches: 5. The CDR3 has 14 amino acids. CDR3 sequence (DNA): TGTGCCAGCAGCTTAGGTACAGGGGTAAATGGCTACACCTTC. Its translation is CASSLGTGVNGYTF.

This clonotype was counted at least ten times. The rearrangement uses TRBV7-2 and TRBJ2-1; 9 nucleotides match TRBD2. Germline lookup yields CDR1 SGHTA and CDR2 FQGNSA. The CDR3 is 15 amino acids. The ends lost 4 bases at V and 9 bases at J; junction bases unmatched: 10. CDR3 sequence: CASSSPSGGLREQFF. In nucleotides, the CDR3 is TGTGCCAGCAGCTCCCCGAGCGGGGGGTTACGTGAGCAGTTCTTC.

This clonotype was detected a few times. The chain couples TRBV7-9 to TRBJ2-1, with 7 nucleotides matching TRBD1. Germline-derived CDR1 and CDR2 are SEHNR and FQNEAQ (reference sequence). CDR3 size: 14 residues. V was clipped by 4 bases and J by 5 bases; unmatched bases: 5. CDR3 amino acids: CASSSLTGHNEQFF. CDR3 DNA: TGTGCCAGCAGCTCCCTGACAGGGCACAATGAGCAGTTCTTC.

Only a few counts were recorded for this clonotype. The DNA for the CDR3 is TGTGCCAGCAGTTCATACAGGGGAACGGGGAACACTGAAGCTTTCTTT. Translated, it gives CASSSYRGTGNTEAFF. The rearrangement joins TRBV27 to TRBJ1-1; 7 bases map to TRBD1. Trimming took 4 bases from V and 1 from J; bases not matched to a gene: 9. Germline loops: CDR1 MNHEY, CDR2 SMNVEV (reference sequence). This CDR3 comprises 16 residues.

Only a few counts were recorded for this clonotype. This chain's CDR3 is CASSPPTNQPQHF. In nucleotides, the CDR3 is TGTGCCAGCAGTCCCCCGACCAATCAGCCCCAGCATTTT. The chain has TRBV28 and TRBJ1-5; D call uncertain. V lost 5 bases to trimming and J lost 3 bases, with 8 bases between them. Germline V lookup: CDR1 MDHEN, CDR2 SYDVKM. CDR3 size: 13 residues.

The rearrangement uses TRBV10-1 and TRBJ2-2, with TRBD1 matching over 7 bases. This CDR3 spans 15 amino acids. Germline V CDR1 and CDR2: WNHNN, SYGVQD (reference sequence). V was pared by 2 bases and J by 4 bases, with 4 bases of the junction left unmatched. The CDR3 spells CASSEQTGPTGELFF. DNA for the CDR3: TGCGCCAGCAGTGAGCAGACAGGGCCCACCGGGGAGCTGTTTTTT.

This clonotype came up a few times. The rearrangement uses TRBV12-3 or TRBV12-4 and TRBJ2-1, with 8 nucleotides matching TRBD2. V lost 7 bases to trimming and J lost 11 bases; unmatched junction nucleotides: 10. The CDR3 covers 13 residues. CDR3 sequence: CASTPLSGGKQFF. Here the CDR3 DNA reads TGTGCCAGCACCCCTCTGTCGGGAGGGAAGCAGTTCTTC.

The chain uses TRBV6-6 and TRBJ2-1; 11 bases match TRBD2. The junction had 6 bases not matched to a gene; V was cut back by 7 bases and J by 4 bases. Germline CDR1 and CDR2: MNHNY and SVGAGI (reference sequence). This CDR3 is 15 amino acids long. The CDR3 region has the DNA TGTGCCAGCAACTCACTAGCGGGGGTATACAATGAGCAGTTCTTC. This gives the protein CASNSLAGVYNEQFF.

The chain links TRBV2 to TRBJ2-2; weak D call: TRBD2 (5 bases). Deletions cut 7 bases from V and 3 bases from J, with 12 bases between. CDR1 SNHLY and CDR2 FYNNEI come from the germline V gene. There are 14 residues in the CDR3. The CDR3 coding sequence is TGTGCCAGCATCCCATACGGGGACACCGGGGAGCTGTTTTTT. Protein product: CASIPYGDTGELFF.

This clonotype has at least ten counts. The V gene is TRBV7-9, the J gene TRBJ1-3; 7 bases are shared with TRBD1. The CDR3 sequence is 15 residues long. With 5 bases clipped from V and 0 bases from J, the junction kept 4 bases outside the gene matches. Germline-derived CDR1 and CDR2 are SEHNR and FQNEAQ (reference sequence). The CDR3 spells CASSPGTVSGNTIYF. CDR3 nucleotides: TGTGCCAGCAGCCCTGGGACAGTCTCTGGAAACACCATATATTTT.

This clonotype was observed many times. The chain employs TRBV6-1 and TRBJ2-1; 9 positions agree with TRBD1. The CDR3 length is 15 residues. Germline CDR1 reads MNHNS; CDR2 reads SASEGT. Trimming took 3 bases from V and 1 from J; bases not matched to a gene: 1. CDR3 region: CASSDGTGSYNEQFF. DNA for the CDR3: TGTGCCAGCAGTGATGGGACAGGGTCCTACAATGAGCAGTTCTTC.

This clonotype was detected only a few times. The genes are TRBV9 and TRBJ2-1; no clear D. The CDR3 sequence is 15 residues long. Trimming took 7 bases from V and 2 from J, leaving 16 bases between them. Germline values: CDR1 SGDLS, CDR2 YYNGEE. DNA of the CDR3: TGTGCCAGCGGGATCCCGGGCCTCACCTACAATGAGCAGTTCTTC. This translates into CASGIPGLTYNEQFF.

At least ten counts were recorded for this clonotype. V usage is TRBV12-3 or TRBV12-4 and J usage is TRBJ2-1, with 11 nucleotides matching TRBD1. The CDR3 is 12 residues long. V trimming: 3 bases; J trimming: 16 bases; junction bases outside the gene matches: 5. This chain's CDR3 is CASSFRDRGYFF. CDR3 bases: TGTGCCAGCAGTTTCCGGGACAGGGGGTATTTCTTC.

This clonotype was seen repeatedly, ten times or more. J is TRBJ2-2 and V is TRBV7-2; D is unresolved. Germline assignment: CDR1 SGHTA and CDR2 FQGNSA. The CDR3 loop spans 16 amino acids. V lost 0 bases and J lost 1, with 9 bases in between. CDR3 coding DNA: TGTGCCAGCAGCTTAGCAGCAGGCCTGAACACCGGGGAGCTGTTTTTT. It specifies CASSLAAGLNTGELFF.

This clonotype was observed a few times. The chain employs TRBV28 and TRBJ2-7; TRBD2 is a possible D gene (6 bases). Germline CDR1 is MDHEN and CDR2 is SYDVKM. The ends were cut back, 3 bases at V and 1 base at J, with 13 bases in the middle. CDR3 length: 15 residues. The CDR3 region is CASSFAGPISYEQYF. CDR3 nucleotides: TGTGCCAGCAGTTTTGCGGGGCCCATTTCCTACGAGCAGTACTTC.

This clonotype was detected ten times or more. The gene calls are TRBV4-3 and TRBJ2-6, with unresolved D. V was pared by 6 bases and J by 0 bases, with 3 bases between. The CDR3 length is 13 residues. Per the germline V gene, CDR1 is LGHNA and CDR2 is YSLEER. CDR3 region: CASRSSGANVLTF. CDR3 sequence (DNA): TGCGCCAGCAGGTCCTCTGGGGCCAACGTCCTGACTTTC.

This clonotype has just a few counts. The CDR3 DNA reads as TGTGCCAGTAGTGAGGCAGGGGGCGTAAAACTGTTTTTT. It yields the protein CASSEAGGVKLFF. V and J are TRBV19 and TRBJ1-4; 8 bases line up with TRBD1. V was clipped by 5 bases and J by 10 bases; unmatched bases: 6. In germline, CDR1 is LNHDA, CDR2 SQIVND (reference sequence). The CDR3 is made up of 13 amino acids.

This clonotype came up a few times. The chain has TRBV27 and TRBJ2-1; TRBD2 agrees at 8 bases. V lost 6 bases to trimming and J lost 8 bases; unmatched junction nucleotides: 9. Germline CDR1 and CDR2: MNHEY and SMNVEV (reference sequence). The CDR3 contains 14 residues. CDR3 coding DNA: TGTGCCAGCAGAAGCGGGGGAACGTGGGATGAGCAGTTCTTC. Residues: CASRSGGTWDEQFF.